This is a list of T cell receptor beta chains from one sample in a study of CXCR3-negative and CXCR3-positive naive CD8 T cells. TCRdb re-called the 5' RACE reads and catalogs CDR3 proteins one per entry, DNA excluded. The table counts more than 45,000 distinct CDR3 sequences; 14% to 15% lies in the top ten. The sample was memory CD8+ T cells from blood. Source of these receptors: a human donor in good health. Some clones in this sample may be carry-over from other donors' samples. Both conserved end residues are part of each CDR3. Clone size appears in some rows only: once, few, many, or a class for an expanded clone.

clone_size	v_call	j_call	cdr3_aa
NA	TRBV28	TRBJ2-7	CASRPGQGVYEQYF
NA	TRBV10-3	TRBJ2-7	CAISEGAPYEQYF
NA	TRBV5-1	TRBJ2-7	CASKPGQGIYEQYF
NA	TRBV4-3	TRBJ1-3	CASSLQQGSGNTIYF
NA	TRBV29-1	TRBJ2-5	CSVVSANPQETQYF
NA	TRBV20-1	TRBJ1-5	CSATSGGAKGNQPQHF
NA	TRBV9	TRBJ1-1	CASSVGAGGVSEAFF
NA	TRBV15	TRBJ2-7	CATAGRSSYEQYF
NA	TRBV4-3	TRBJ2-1	CASSQEPAGRYNEQFF
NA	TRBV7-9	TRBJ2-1	CASSPDSPVYNEQFF
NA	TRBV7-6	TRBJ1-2	CASSLWTGALYGYTF
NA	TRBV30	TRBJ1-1	CAWTMGGLTEAFF
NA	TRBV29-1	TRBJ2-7	CSVRTGEAYEQYF
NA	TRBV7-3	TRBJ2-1	CASSFGLGGLNNEQFF
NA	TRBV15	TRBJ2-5	CATSRDGTEETQYF
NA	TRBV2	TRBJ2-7	CASSEGGRLYSYEQYF
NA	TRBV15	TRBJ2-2	CATSRERGANTGELFF
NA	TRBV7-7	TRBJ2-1	CASSPFPAGGAGRNEQFF
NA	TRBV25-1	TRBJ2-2	CASSELEQDTGELFF
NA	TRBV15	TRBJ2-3	CATSRGTESTDTRYF
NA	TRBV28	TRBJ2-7	CASRWTGGFYEQYF
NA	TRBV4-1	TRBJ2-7	CASSPQPTGGEQYF
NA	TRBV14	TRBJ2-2	CASSPEGGPRLTGELFF
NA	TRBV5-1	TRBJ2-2	CASSLRTGDTGELFF
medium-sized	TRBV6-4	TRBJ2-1	CASSDSGGGAYNEQFF
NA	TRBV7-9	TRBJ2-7	CASSLVGGGPNSYEQYF
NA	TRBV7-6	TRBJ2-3	CASSLAGDADTQYF
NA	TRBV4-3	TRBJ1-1	CASSQGDRGETEAFF
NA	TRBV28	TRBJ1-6	CASSYRGQFSPLHF
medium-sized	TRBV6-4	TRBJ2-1	CASSAGNSYNEQFF
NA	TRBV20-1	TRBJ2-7	CSASGLADAYEQYF
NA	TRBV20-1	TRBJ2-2	CSAWDRPNTGELFF
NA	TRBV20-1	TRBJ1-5	CSAKIPGQPSQPRHF
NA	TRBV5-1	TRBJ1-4	CASSLGNEKLFF
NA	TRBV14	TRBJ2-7	CASSQLPGFSYEQYF
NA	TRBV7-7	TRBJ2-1	CASSAGQYNEQFF
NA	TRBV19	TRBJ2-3	CASSIGTETDTQYF
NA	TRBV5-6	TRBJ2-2	CASSFGRNTGELFF
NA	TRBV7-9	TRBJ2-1	CASSPGQEQFF
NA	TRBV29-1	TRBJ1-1	CSVTLNTEAFF